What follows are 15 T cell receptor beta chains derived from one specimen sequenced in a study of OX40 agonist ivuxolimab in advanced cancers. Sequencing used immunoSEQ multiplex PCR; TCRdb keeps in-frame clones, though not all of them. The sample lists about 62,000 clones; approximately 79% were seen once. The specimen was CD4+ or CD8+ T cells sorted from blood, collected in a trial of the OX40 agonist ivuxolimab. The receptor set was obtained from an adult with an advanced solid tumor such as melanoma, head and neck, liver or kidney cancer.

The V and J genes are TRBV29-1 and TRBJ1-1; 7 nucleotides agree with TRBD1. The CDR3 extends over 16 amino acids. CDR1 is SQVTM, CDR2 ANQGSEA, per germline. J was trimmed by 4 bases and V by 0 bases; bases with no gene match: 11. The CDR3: CSVEDHIGQGGTEAFF. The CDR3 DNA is TGCAGCGTTGAAGATCATATCGGGCAGGGGGGCACTGAAGCTTTCTTT. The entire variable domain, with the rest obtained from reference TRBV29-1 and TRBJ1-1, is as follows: SAVISQKPSRDICQRGTSLTIQCQVDSQVTMMFWYRQQPGQSLTLIATANQGSEATYESGFVIDKFPISRPNLTFSTLTVSNMSPEDSSIYLCSVEDHIGQGGTEAFFGQGTRLTVV.

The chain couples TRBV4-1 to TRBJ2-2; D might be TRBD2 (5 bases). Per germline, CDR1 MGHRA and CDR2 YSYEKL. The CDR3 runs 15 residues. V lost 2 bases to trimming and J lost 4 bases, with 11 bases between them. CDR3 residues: CASSQLFRGTGELFF. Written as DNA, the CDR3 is TGCGCCAGCAGCCAACTATTCCGGGGCACCGGGGAGCTGTTTTTT.

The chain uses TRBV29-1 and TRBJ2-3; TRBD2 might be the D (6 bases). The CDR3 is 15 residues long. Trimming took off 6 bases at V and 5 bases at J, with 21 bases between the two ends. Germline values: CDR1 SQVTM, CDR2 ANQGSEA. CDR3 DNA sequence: TGCAGCGTAGGGGCGATCGGGAGCGGCAGAGATACGCAGTATTTT. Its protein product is CSVGAIGSGRDTQYF.

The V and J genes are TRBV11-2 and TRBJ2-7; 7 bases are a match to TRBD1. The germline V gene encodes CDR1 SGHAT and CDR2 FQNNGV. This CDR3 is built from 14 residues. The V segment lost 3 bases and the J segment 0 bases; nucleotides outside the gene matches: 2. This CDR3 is CASSLGTASYEQYF. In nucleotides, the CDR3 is TGTGCCAGCAGCTTGGGGACAGCCTCCTACGAGCAGTACTTC.

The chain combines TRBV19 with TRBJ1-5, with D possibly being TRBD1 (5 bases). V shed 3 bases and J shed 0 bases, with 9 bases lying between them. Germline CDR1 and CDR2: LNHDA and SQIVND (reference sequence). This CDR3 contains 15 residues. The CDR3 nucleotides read TGTGCCAGTAGTATGAACAGGTATAGCAATCAGCCCCAGCATTTT. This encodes CASSMNRYSNQPQHF.

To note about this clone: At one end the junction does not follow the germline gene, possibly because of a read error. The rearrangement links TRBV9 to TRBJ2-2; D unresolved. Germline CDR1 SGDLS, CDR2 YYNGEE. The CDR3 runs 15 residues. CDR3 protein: CASSVLNGNTRELFF. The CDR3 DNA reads TGTGCCAGCAGCGTATTGAATGGGAACACCAGGGAGCTGTTTTTT. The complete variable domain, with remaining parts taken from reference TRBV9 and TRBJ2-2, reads DSGVTQTPKHLITATGQRVTLRCSPRSGDLSVYWYQQSLDQGLQFLIQYYNGEERAKGNILERFSAQQFPDLHSELNLSSLELGDSALYFCASSVLNGNTRELFFGEGSRLTVL.

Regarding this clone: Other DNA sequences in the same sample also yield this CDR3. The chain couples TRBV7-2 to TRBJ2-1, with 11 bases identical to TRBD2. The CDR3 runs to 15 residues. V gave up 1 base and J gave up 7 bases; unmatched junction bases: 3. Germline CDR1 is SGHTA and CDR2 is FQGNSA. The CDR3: CASSLGLAGGNEQFF. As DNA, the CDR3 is TGTGCCAGCAGCTTAGGGCTAGCGGGGGGAAATGAGCAGTTCTTC.

The CDR3 loop is CASSQEWGLAGADTQYF. The DNA of the CDR3 is TGTGCCAGCAGCCAAGAGTGGGGACTAGCGGGGGCAGATACGCAGTATTTT. V gene TRBV4-2 combines with J gene TRBJ2-3, with TRBD2 matching 14 bases. Germline V CDR1 and CDR2: LGHNA, YNFKEQ. The CDR3 extends over 17 amino acids. V gave up 0 bases and J gave up 4 bases; unmatched junction bases: 3.

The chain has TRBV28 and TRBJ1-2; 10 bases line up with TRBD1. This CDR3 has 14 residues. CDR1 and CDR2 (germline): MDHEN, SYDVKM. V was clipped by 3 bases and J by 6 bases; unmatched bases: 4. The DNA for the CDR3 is TGTGCCAGCAGTTTTATGGGACAGGGGCATGGCTACACCTTC. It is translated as CASSFMGQGHGYTF.

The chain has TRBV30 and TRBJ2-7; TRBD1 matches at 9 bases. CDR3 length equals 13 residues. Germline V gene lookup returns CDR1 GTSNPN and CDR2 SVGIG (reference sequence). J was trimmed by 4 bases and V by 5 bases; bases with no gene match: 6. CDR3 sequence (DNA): TGTGCCTGGGCATGGACAGGGGTATACGAGCAGTACTTC. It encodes CAWAWTGVYEQYF. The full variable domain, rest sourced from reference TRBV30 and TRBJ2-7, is SQTIHQWPATLVQPVGSPLSLECTVEGTSNPNLYWYRQAAGRGLQLLFYSVGIGQISSEVPQNLSASRPQDRQFILSSKKLLLSDSGFYLCAWAWTGVYEQYFGPGTRLTVT.

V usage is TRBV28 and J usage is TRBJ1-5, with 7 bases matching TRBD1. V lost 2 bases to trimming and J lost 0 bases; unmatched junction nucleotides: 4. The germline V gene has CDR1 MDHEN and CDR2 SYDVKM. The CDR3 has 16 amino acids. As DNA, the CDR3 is TGTGCCAGCAGTTTACGGACAGGCTATAGCAATCAGCCCCAGCATTTT. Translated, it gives CASSLRTGYSNQPQHF.

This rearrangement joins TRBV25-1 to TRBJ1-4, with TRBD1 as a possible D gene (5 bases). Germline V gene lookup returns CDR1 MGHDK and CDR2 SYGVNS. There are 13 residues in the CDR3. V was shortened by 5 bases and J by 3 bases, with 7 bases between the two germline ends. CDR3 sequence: CASSLGANEKLFF. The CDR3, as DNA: TGTGCCAGCAGTTTAGGGGCTAATGAAAAACTGTTTTTT.

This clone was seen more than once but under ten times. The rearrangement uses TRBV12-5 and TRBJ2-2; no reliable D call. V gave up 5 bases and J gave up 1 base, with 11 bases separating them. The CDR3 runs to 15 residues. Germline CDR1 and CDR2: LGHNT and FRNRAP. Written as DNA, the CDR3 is TGTGCTAGTGGTGACCTAGTAGGGAACACCGGGGAGCTGTTTTTT. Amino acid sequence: CASGDLVGNTGELFF.

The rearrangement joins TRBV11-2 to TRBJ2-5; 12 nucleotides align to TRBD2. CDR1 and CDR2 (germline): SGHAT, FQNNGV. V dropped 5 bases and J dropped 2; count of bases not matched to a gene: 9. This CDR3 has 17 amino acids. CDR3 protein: CASSPGTSGPLQETQYF. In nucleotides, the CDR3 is TGTGCCAGCAGCCCCGGGACTAGCGGGCCTTTACAAGAGACCCAGTACTTC.

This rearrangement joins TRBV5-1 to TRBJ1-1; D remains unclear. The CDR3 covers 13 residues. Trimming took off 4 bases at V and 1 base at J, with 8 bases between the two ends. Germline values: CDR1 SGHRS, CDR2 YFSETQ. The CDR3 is CASSVWGNTEAFF. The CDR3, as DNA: TGCGCCAGCAGCGTCTGGGGGAACACTGAAGCTTTCTTT.